These 26 T cell receptor beta chains share one sample of origin, sequenced in a study of neoadjuvant anti-PD-1 for oral cavity cancer (dated by TCRdb to 2020 to 2023). The time point label here, explained by the study, means: after neoadjuvant nivolumab, at surgical resection. Libraries came from the immunoSEQ multiplex PCR assay. Drawn from immuneACCESS, this table holds only the in-frame rearrangements with V and J called that TCRdb kept. Clones are partly lost; checked studies trace under half to an unresolved V gene and leave the rest unexplained. The sample contains some 31,000 clones, 80% of them found a single time. The ten largest make up nearly 3.5% of the sample. The specimen was PBMCs, collected after nivolumab (anti-PD-1) treatment. These receptor sequences come from a person between 40 and 79 years old with oral cavity squamous cell carcinoma.

This chain joins TRBV27 and TRBJ1-2; D is undetermined. The V and J ends lost 3 bases and 3 bases respectively, with 11 bases between them. Germline loops: CDR1 MNHEY, CDR2 SMNVEV (reference sequence). This CDR3 is built from 14 residues. Written as DNA, the CDR3 is TGTGCCAGCAGTTTTCAAGGCACCGACTATGGCTACACCTTC. The encoded protein is CASSFQGTDYGYTF.

The chain combines TRBV6-5 with TRBJ1-2; 12 positions match TRBD1. Unmatched junction bases numbered 9, after V lost 4 bases and J lost 6 bases. Germline V gene lookup returns CDR1 MNHEY and CDR2 SVGAGI. The CDR3 extends over 16 amino acids. The CDR3 region is CASSFPPGTGGHGYTF. The CDR3 DNA sequence: TGTGCCAGCAGTTTTCCGCCCGGGACAGGGGGCCATGGCTACACCTTC.

V is TRBV7-9 and J is TRBJ2-1, with TRBD1 matching 7 bases. The CDR3 consists of 15 residues. CDR1 and CDR2 (germline): SEHNR, FQNEAQ (reference sequence). The junction had 6 bases not matched to a gene; V was cut back by 2 bases and J by 5 bases. The CDR3: CASSLQGVGDNEQFF. The CDR3 nucleotides read TGTGCCAGCAGCTTACAGGGGGTTGGTGACAATGAGCAGTTCTTC.

CDR3 amino acids: CASSPDTFHGYTF. The CDR3 DNA is TGTGCCAGCAGCCCGGACACATTCCATGGCTACACCTTC. This chain connects TRBV7-9 to TRBJ1-2; perhaps TRBD1 as D (5 bases). Germline loops: CDR1 SEHNR, CDR2 FQNEAQ (reference sequence). The V end was cut by 5 bases, the J end by 6 bases, with 13 bases between. The CDR3 has 13 amino acids.

V gene TRBV4-2 combines with J gene TRBJ2-1, with 9 bases aligning to TRBD2. This CDR3 spans 16 amino acids. Unmatched junction bases numbered 7, after V lost 0 bases and J lost 7 bases. The germline CDR1 and CDR2 sequences are LGHNA and YNFKEQ. The CDR3 loop reads CASSQEASGGPNEQFF. The CDR3 DNA sequence: TGTGCCAGCAGCCAAGAGGCGAGCGGGGGGCCGAATGAGCAGTTCTTC.

CDR3 in amino acids: CSGERGGNNEQFF. The CDR3 DNA is TGCAGCGGAGAGCGGGGGGGAAACAATGAGCAGTTCTTC. The chain joins TRBV29-1 to TRBJ2-1; 10 bases map to TRBD2. The length of the CDR3 is 13 residues. CDR1 SQVTM and CDR2 ANQGSEA come from the germline V gene. Losses at the gene ends were 7 bases for V and 5 bases for J; bases not matched to a gene: 5.

The J gene is TRBJ2-7, the V gene TRBV18, with a weak D call TRBD2 (5 bases). Germline-derived CDR1 and CDR2 are KGHSH and LQKENI. The CDR3 is made up of 13 amino acids. Trimming removed 7 bases from V and 2 bases from J, with 12 bases in between. The CDR3: CASWEISPYEQYF. The CDR3 DNA reads TGTGCCAGCTGGGAGATCAGTCCCTACGAGCAGTACTTC.

The gene calls are TRBV11-3 and TRBJ2-2; D is unresolved. The V gene lost 0 bases and the J gene lost 5 bases, with 1 base spanning the gap. This CDR3 comprises 12 residues. Germline CDR1 is SGHNT and CDR2 is YENEEA. CDR3 amino acids: CASSLETGELFF. In nucleotides, the CDR3 is TGTGCCAGCAGCTTAGAAACCGGGGAGCTGTTTTTT.

The J gene is TRBJ2-7, the V gene TRBV6-1; D may be TRBD1 or TRBD2 (5 bases each). Germline CDR1 is MNHNS and CDR2 is SASEGT. CDR3 length: 15 amino acids. V shed 4 bases and J shed 0 bases, with 13 bases lying between them. The CDR3 DNA follows: TGTGCCAGCAGTGGGGGGTCAAGGAGCTCCTACGAGCAGTACTTC. Its translation is CASSGGSRSSYEQYF.

The chain joins TRBV6-6 to TRBJ2-1; a possible D gene is TRBD2 (6 bases). Trimming pared 2 bases from V and 9 bases from J, leaving 20 bases between. CDR3 size: 16 residues. Germline V CDR1 and CDR2: MNHNY, SVGAGI (reference sequence). For the CDR3, the DNA is TGTGCCAGCAGTTACCGCGTCGGGGACTTTGGGGCTGAGCAGTTCTTC. Protein: CASSYRVGDFGAEQFF.

The chain is built from TRBV2 and TRBJ1-1; the D is unclear. Germline V gives CDR1 SNHLY, CDR2 FYNNEI. Trimming took 6 bases from V and 4 from J, leaving 6 bases between them. This CDR3 has 11 amino acids. In DNA form, the CDR3 reads TGTGCCAGCAGAGAATCCACTGAAGCTTTCTTT. Translated, it gives CASRESTEAFF.

The chain joins TRBV5-1 to TRBJ2-7; 8 bases align to TRBD2. Germline V gene lookup returns CDR1 SGHRS and CDR2 YFSETQ. Losses at the gene ends were 1 base for V and 5 bases for J; bases not matched to a gene: 8. The CDR3 runs 15 residues. CDR3 sequence (DNA): TGCGCCAGCAGCTTGATGGGTAGCGGGGCCCACGAGCAGTACTTC. Its protein is CASSLMGSGAHEQYF.

This chain joins TRBV14 and TRBJ1-1; D uncertain. The CDR3 length is 12 residues. The germline V and J ends were trimmed by 0 bases and 6 bases, with 5 bases remaining between them. Per germline, CDR1 SGHDN and CDR2 FVKESK. CDR3 sequence (DNA): TGTGCCAGCAGCCAAGAATTTGCTGAAGCTTTCTTT. Protein product: CASSQEFAEAFF.

The V and J genes are TRBV4-1 and TRBJ2-5, with D maybe TRBD2 (5 bases). V gave up 0 bases and J gave up 4 bases, with 12 bases separating them. Germline V gene sequence: CDR1 MGHRA, CDR2 YSYEKL. The CDR3 is 15 amino acids. The CDR3 region is CASSQDYGRAETQYF. CDR3 sequence (DNA): TGCGCCAGCAGCCAAGATTACGGGCGGGCAGAGACCCAGTACTTC.

This chain joins TRBV11-2 and TRBJ2-1; D gene uncertain. Trimming left V 5 bases short and J 6 bases short, with 8 bases between. CDR1 and CDR2 (germline): SGHAT, FQNNGV. The CDR3 contains 12 residues. The CDR3 reads CASSPDGNEQFF. CDR3 DNA sequence: TGTGCCAGCAGCCCAGACGGCAATGAGCAGTTCTTC. Variable domain in full (rest from reference TRBV11-2 and TRBJ2-1): EAGVAQSPRYKIIEKRQSVAFWCNPISGHATLYWYQQILGQGPKLLIQFQNNGVVDDSQLPKDRFSAERLKGVDSTLKIQPAKLEDSAVYLCASSPDGNEQFFGPGTRLTVL.

This clone was observed once. The V call is TRBV4-3, the J call TRBJ2-7; 7 bases align to TRBD1. Trimming removed 4 bases from V and 4 bases from J; junction bases left unmatched: 10. This CDR3 is built from 15 residues. Germline loops: CDR1 LGHNA, CDR2 YSLEER. The CDR3 DNA is TGCGCCAGCAGCCGAGATAGACAGGGACCATACGAGCAGTACTTC. Translated, it gives CASSRDRQGPYEQYF.

This clone was counted only a few times. The chain combines TRBV19 with TRBJ1-6; D call uncertain. Looked up from germline, CDR1 is LNHDA and CDR2 is SQIVND (reference sequence). The V end lost 7 bases, the J end lost 5 bases, and 18 bases lay between the germline ends. The CDR3 loop spans 16 amino acids. The CDR3 region is CASNRSGSTNNSPLHF. Written as DNA, the CDR3 is TGTGCCAGTAATAGGTCAGGAAGCACGAATAATTCACCCCTCCACTTT. The whole variable domain, filled in from reference TRBV19 and TRBJ1-6, reads DGGITQSPKYLFRKEGQNVTLSCEQNLNHDAMYWYRQDPGQGLRLIYYSQIVNDFQKGDIAEGYSVSREKKESFPLTVTSAQKNPTAFYLCASNRSGSTNNSPLHFGNGTRLTVT.

The chain links TRBV6-6 to TRBJ2-1, with D possibly being TRBD2 (6 bases). The CDR3 has 13 amino acids. The V gene's germline CDR1 is MNHNY and CDR2 SVGAGI (reference sequence). V lost 2 bases, J lost 7 bases, and 9 bases lay in between. The CDR3 is CASSYPGGNEQFF. The CDR3 DNA follows: TGTGCCAGCAGTTACCCTGGGGGGAATGAGCAGTTCTTC.

The CDR3 region has the DNA TGTGCCTGGACTAGCCAGGTGCGAGGCTACACCTTC. Its protein is CAWTSQVRGYTF. The V call is TRBV30, the J call TRBJ1-2, with D unclear. The length of the CDR3 is 12 residues. Germline V gives CDR1 GTSNPN, CDR2 SVGIG (reference sequence). Trimming took off 4 bases at V and 8 bases at J, with 14 bases between the two ends.

The V gene is TRBV15, the J gene TRBJ1-6, with D tentatively TRBD1 (6 bases). Germline V gives CDR1 LNHNV, CDR2 YYDKDF (reference sequence). The CDR3 is 15 amino acids. The V end was cut by 0 bases, the J end by 9 bases, with 12 bases between. The DNA of the CDR3 is TGTGCCACCAGCAGAGATCTGGGGGGCGGTTCACCCCTCCACTTT. This translates into CATSRDLGGGSPLHF.

This sequence joins TRBV9 and TRBJ2-1; TRBD2 is a possible D gene (5 bases). The germline V and J ends were trimmed by 5 bases and 2 bases, with 14 bases remaining between them. The CDR3 loop spans 15 amino acids. CDR1 SGDLS and CDR2 YYNGEE come from the germline V gene. CDR3 loop: CASSTFDGAYNEQFF. The CDR3 nucleotides read TGTGCCAGCAGTACCTTCGACGGGGCCTACAATGAGCAGTTCTTC.

The chain employs TRBV25-1 and TRBJ2-1, with a weak D call TRBD2 (5 bases). Trimming cost V 1 base and J 2 bases, with 12 bases left between them. In germline, CDR1 is MGHDK, CDR2 SYGVNS. This CDR3 has 16 residues. Here the CDR3 DNA reads TGTGCCAGCAGTGAATCGGGGAGAGGAGCCTACAATGAGCAGTTCTTC. This codes for CASSESGRGAYNEQFF.

The genes are TRBV14 and TRBJ2-7; D possibly corresponds to TRBD1 (7 bases). V was shortened by 4 bases and J by 6 bases, with 16 bases between the two germline ends. Germline V CDR1 and CDR2: SGHDN, FVKESK. This CDR3 contains 14 residues. The CDR3 is CASSLRQGGGEQYF. In DNA, the CDR3 is TGTGCCAGCAGCCTAAGACAGGGAGGAGGCGAGCAGTACTTC.

A single count supports this clone. The chain carries TRBV5-1 and TRBJ1-4, with D possibly being TRBD1 (6 bases). Germline V gives CDR1 SGHRS, CDR2 YFSETQ. The CDR3 runs 14 residues. Trimming took 1 base from V and 5 from J, leaving 9 bases between them. The CDR3 loop is CASSLTGNNEKLFF. The CDR3 region has the DNA TGCGCCAGCAGCTTGACAGGGAACAATGAAAAACTGTTTTTT.

The chain couples TRBV7-2 to TRBJ1-1, with D perhaps matching TRBD1 (5 bases). Deletions cut 9 bases from V and 11 bases from J, with 16 bases between. CDR1 and CDR2 (germline): SGHTA, FQGNSA. The CDR3 consists of 11 residues. CDR3 in amino acids: CASGEQVAAFF. The CDR3 DNA is TGTGCCAGTGGGGAACAGGTGGCGGCTTTCTTT.

The chain uses TRBV9 and TRBJ1-1; D perhaps matches TRBD1 (5 bases). The germline V gene has CDR1 SGDLS and CDR2 YYNGEE. The V gene lost 0 bases and the J gene lost 0 bases, with 18 bases spanning the gap. The CDR3 consists of 18 residues. The CDR3 reads CASSVDMGTGLMNTEAFF. The CDR3 DNA reads as TGTGCCAGCAGCGTAGATATGGGTACGGGGCTCATGAACACTGAAGCTTTCTTT.